By share, the clone carrying this TCR beta chain ranks as medium-sized. What it binds is not known. Time point given: pretreatment peripheral blood. The number of samples from each patient was between 1 and 8, taken pretreatment and on-treatment. Profiling relied on immunoSEQ multiplex PCR, and the TCRdb table lists in-frame clones only, not all of them. The sample carries around 71,000 clones, approximately 86% recorded once. This specimen belongs to a study of PD-L1 blockade in urothelial cancer. Looking at the study overall: In the mid-2010s, patients got going on atezolizumab, taking 1,200 mg intravenously every 3 weeks. Whole-study results and caveats: Below-median pretreatment blood TCR clonality predicted better survival.

The CDR3 consists of 14 residues. With V trimmed by 1 base and J by 5 bases, 4 bases remained unmatched. Germline V CDR1 and CDR2: LNHDA, SQIVND (reference sequence). The clonotype originates from a man aged 35-49 years with urothelial cancer. The rearrangement links TRBV19 to TRBJ2-7; 8 bases agree with TRBD2. The sample consisted of PBMCs, taken around atezolizumab (anti-PD-L1) treatment. CDR3 bases: TGTGCCAGTAGTATAGGGCGGGAGGTGGACGAGCAGTACTTC. This translates into CASSIGREVDEQYF.